What follows is one TCR beta chain and its context. The authors carried out high-throughput sequencing of TCR beta. They applied it to CD8+ and CD4+ T cells obtained from blood. Through negative isolation, CD4+ and CD8+ T cells were obtained, while TEMRA cells were enriched using FACS. The data are from a study of CD8 T cells in Susac syndrome. Turning to the study itself: Patients with Susac syndrome were therapy-naive, taking corticosteroids, with some also receiving intravenous immunoglobulin, or taking intravenous immunoglobulin alone at the time their blood was drawn.

cDNA came from 0.5 to 1 ug RNA primed by random hexamers. The authors amplified TCR beta CDR3 across 54 Vbeta and 13 Jbeta using immunoSEQ multiplex PCR. TCRdb redid the calling of the immunoSEQ multiplex PCR reads with MiXCR, one entry per CDR3 protein. Of tens of thousands of distinct CDR3 sequences detected, 90% to 95% appear once; the ten largest clones hold about 0.28%. Sequenced sample: CD4+ T cells from PBMCs. The sequence derives from a human donor with Susac syndrome.

CDR3 region: CASSFFGAGAGTDTQYF. In DNA, the CDR3 is TGTGCCAGCAGCTTTTTTGGAGCGGGGGCTGGGACAGATACGCAGTATTTT. The rearrangement links TRBV5-6 to TRBJ2-3; 8 bases map to TRBD2. V dropped 2 bases and J dropped 3; count of bases not matched to a gene: 11. The CDR3 length is 17 residues. The V gene's germline CDR1 is SGHDT and CDR2 YYEEEE.